The 30 T cell receptor beta chains presented below share a single source sample, sequenced in a study of vaccination effects on CD4 cells after COVID-19. Using viral peptide pools, the ViraFEST assay grew out antigen-specific CD4+ T cells prior to sequencing. Investigators separated out CD4+ T cells once about 10 days of culture had passed. Nobody among the vaccine recipients had prior SARS-CoV-2 infection (nucleocapsid antibodies were negative). Produced via immunoSEQ multiplex PCR; TCRdb's table is partial and in-frame only. The sample gives about 27,000 clones, 65% to 75% of which show up once; roughly a tenth is in the top ten. The antigens for these receptors are not known. This specimen was CD4+ T cells from PBMCs cultured with SARS-CoV-2 spike peptides, taken before COVID-19 vaccination. All receptors derive from a human donor who received a COVID-19 vaccine.

The chain combines TRBV2 with TRBJ1-1; D remains unclear. V was clipped by 4 bases and J by 3 bases, with 9 bases between them. The CDR3 is made up of 13 amino acids. The germline CDR1 and CDR2 sequences are SNHLY and FYNNEI. The CDR3 loop reads CASSVGGHTEAFF. CDR3 sequence (DNA): TGTGCCAGCAGTGTCGGAGGCCACACTGAAGCTTTCTTT.

The V gene is TRBV4-2, the J gene TRBJ2-6, with D hard to call. V lost 3 bases and J 6 bases, leaving 9 bases between the germline ends. Germline loops: CDR1 LGHNA, CDR2 YNFKEQ. CDR3 length equals 14 residues. The CDR3 loop reads CASSHQREANVLTF. Here the CDR3 DNA reads TGTGCCAGCAGCCATCAAAGGGAGGCCAACGTCCTGACTTTC.

The sample holds one count of this clone. The chain has TRBV27 and TRBJ1-1; D is ambiguous. The germline V and J ends were trimmed by 7 bases and 3 bases, with 18 bases remaining between them. Germline V gene data show CDR1 as MNHEY and CDR2 as SMNVEV (reference sequence). The CDR3 covers 15 residues. CDR3 nucleotides: TGTGCCAGCACCACTCGTTTTTTGGGAGACACTGAAGCTTTCTTT. It yields the protein CASTTRFLGDTEAFF.

This chain links TRBV9 with TRBJ2-2; D unresolved. The CDR3 has 13 amino acids. Looked up from germline, CDR1 is SGDLS and CDR2 is YYNGEE. The V gene lost 3 bases and the J gene lost 6 bases, with 9 bases spanning the gap. CDR3 residues: CASSGRWAGELFF. The DNA of the CDR3 is TGTGCCAGCAGCGGCCGATGGGCCGGGGAGCTGTTTTTT.

This clone was found a few times. This chain joins TRBV14 and TRBJ2-6, with 8 bases aligning to TRBD1. The ends lost 0 bases at V and 5 bases at J; junction bases unmatched: 12. The CDR3 sequence is 19 residues long. Germline values: CDR1 SGHDN, CDR2 FVKESK. The CDR3 region is CASSQDLTGGRNWANVLTF. The CDR3 nucleotides read TGTGCCAGCAGCCAAGATCTAACAGGGGGGAGGAACTGGGCCAACGTCCTGACTTTC.

The chain recombines TRBV12-3 or TRBV12-4 with TRBJ2-5; TRBD1 might be the D (5 bases). This CDR3 has 13 residues. V was trimmed by 3 bases and J by 1 base, leaving 6 bases between them. CDR3 sequence: CASSFDSQETQYF. The CDR3 bases are TGTGCCAGCAGTTTTGACAGCCAAGAGACCCAGTACTTC.

In its sample, this clone was seen a few times. The gene calls are TRBV30 and TRBJ2-5; D is ambiguous. This CDR3 is 13 amino acids long. The V gene's germline CDR1 is GTSNPN and CDR2 SVGIG (reference sequence). The V and J ends lost 2 bases and 2 bases respectively, with 9 bases between them. The CDR3, as DNA: TGTGCCTGGAGTAGAAGGGCGCAAGAGACCCAGTACTTC. Its translation is CAWSRRAQETQYF.

V and J are TRBV5-8 and TRBJ2-3, with 8 bases matching TRBD2. Trimming cost V 4 bases and J 1 base; bases outside gene matches: 5. CDR3 length equals 15 residues. Germline V gene sequence: CDR1 SGHTS, CDR2 YDEGEE. CDR3 amino acids: CASSAGGHGTDTQYF. The CDR3 region has the DNA TGTGCCAGCAGCGCGGGAGGACACGGCACAGATACGCAGTATTTT.

The genes are TRBV10-3 and TRBJ1-1, with TRBD1 as a possible D gene (5 bases). Trimming pared 4 bases from V and 5 bases from J, leaving 17 bases between. Germline CDR1 and CDR2: ENHRY and SYGVKD. The CDR3 has 15 amino acids. CDR3 in DNA: TGTGCCATCAGTGGGTCTGGAGGGGCTGATACTGAAGCTTTCTTT. Protein: CAISGSGGADTEAFF.

The CDR3 sequence: CASSLVGVNTGELFF. The CDR3 coding sequence is TGTGCCAGCAGCTTGGTAGGGGTGAACACCGGGGAGCTGTTTTTT. The gene calls are TRBV5-5 and TRBJ2-2; the D gene is possibly TRBD1 (5 bases). CDR1 is SGHKS, CDR2 YYEKEE, per germline (reference sequence). The CDR3 loop spans 15 amino acids. Deletions cut 0 bases from V and 1 base from J, with 7 bases between. The full variable domain, rest sourced from reference TRBV5-5 and TRBJ2-2, is DAGVTQSPTHLIKTRGQQVTLRCSPISGHKSVSWYQQVLGQGPQFIFQYYEKEERGRGNFPDRFSARQFPNYSSELNVNALLLGDSALYLCASSLVGVNTGELFFGEGSRLTVL.

This chain connects TRBV3-1 (or the pseudogene TRBV3-2) to TRBJ2-7, with D possibly being TRBD2 (5 bases). CDR3 length: 12 amino acids. Trimming shortened V by 4 bases and J by 4 bases, and 8 bases separated the two germline ends. CDR1 is LGHDT and CDR2 is YNNKEL in the germline V gene (reference sequence). This chain's CDR3 is CASSLSGYEQYF. The CDR3 nucleotides read TGTGCCAGCAGCCTTTCGGGGTACGAGCAGTACTTC.

The chain combines TRBV18 with TRBJ2-1; D unclear. CDR1 and CDR2 from the germline V gene are KGHSH and LQKENI. Trimming cost V 6 bases and J 0 bases, with 9 bases left between them. There are 14 residues in the CDR3. The CDR3 nucleotides read TGTGCCAGCTCTCCGCAGGCCTCCTACAATGAGCAGTTCTTC. Translation: CASSPQASYNEQFF.

The J gene is TRBJ1-4, the V gene TRBV6-5; TRBD1 agrees at 8 bases. CDR1 is MNHEY, CDR2 SVGAGI, per germline. V was pared by 6 bases and J by 6 bases, with 6 bases of the junction left unmatched. This CDR3 has 14 amino acids. The CDR3 protein is CASRPGTGYEKLFF. The CDR3 DNA reads TGTGCCAGCAGGCCCGGGACAGGCTATGAAAAACTGTTTTTT.

DNA for the CDR3: TGTGCCAGCAGTTACCAAGGACGGGTATTCATTGGGGGCTACACCTTC. This encodes CASSYQGRVFIGGYTF. V is TRBV6-2 or TRBV6-3 and J is TRBJ1-2; D not resolved. V was trimmed by 2 bases and J by 8 bases, leaving 21 bases between them. Germline CDR1 reads MNHEY; CDR2 reads SVGEGT. This CDR3 is 16 amino acids long.

V gene TRBV2 combines with J gene TRBJ2-6; D gene unclear. This CDR3 spans 14 amino acids. Trimming shortened V by 4 bases and J by 0 bases, and 4 bases separated the two germline ends. CDR1 SNHLY and CDR2 FYNNEI come from the germline V gene. The CDR3 loop reads CASSVLSGANVLTF. The CDR3 DNA sequence: TGTGCCAGCAGTGTCCTCTCTGGGGCCAACGTCCTGACTTTC.

V is TRBV15 and J is TRBJ2-1; 7 positions match TRBD2. V gave up 0 bases and J gave up 4 bases; unmatched junction bases: 3. The CDR3 is 15 residues long. Germline lookup yields CDR1 LNHNV and CDR2 YYDKDF (reference sequence). The CDR3 region has the DNA TGTGCCACCAGCAGAGACTCAGCGGGGTACAATGAGCAGTTCTTC. It specifies CATSRDSAGYNEQFF.

V and J are TRBV25-1 and TRBJ2-7; D ambiguous. The germline gives CDR1 MGHDK, CDR2 SYGVNS. This CDR3 has 11 amino acids. The V and J ends lost 7 bases and 3 bases respectively, with 7 bases between them. Here the CDR3 reads CASKGFYEQYF. CDR3 bases: TGTGCCAGCAAGGGATTCTACGAGCAGTACTTC.

This chain links TRBV5-1 with TRBJ2-3; D may be TRBD1 (5 bases). V was clipped by 1 base and J by 0 bases, with 6 bases between them. Germline CDR1 is SGHRS and CDR2 is YFSETQ. There are 14 residues in the CDR3. CDR3 sequence (DNA): TGCGCCAGCAGCTTGAGACAGAGCACAGATACGCAGTATTTT. Translation: CASSLRQSTDTQYF.

The rearrangement links TRBV6-5 to TRBJ1-2; no definite D call. The length of the CDR3 is 13 residues. CDR1 and CDR2 (germline): MNHEY, SVGAGI. Trimming removed 7 bases from V and 0 bases from J, with 9 bases in between. The CDR3 protein is CASNIPPNYGYTF. DNA for the CDR3: TGTGCCAGCAATATACCGCCTAACTATGGCTACACCTTC.

The V call is TRBV6-1, the J call TRBJ1-6; a weak D match, TRBD1 (5 bases). This CDR3 spans 15 amino acids. Germline CDR1 is MNHNS and CDR2 is SASEGT. The V and J ends lost 3 bases and 7 bases respectively, with 13 bases between them. The CDR3 reads CASSESGRVNSPLHF. In DNA, the CDR3 is TGTGCCAGCAGTGAGTCGGGCAGGGTGAATTCACCCCTCCACTTT.

This rearrangement joins TRBV3-1 (or the pseudogene TRBV3-2) to TRBJ1-2; D ambiguous. Trimming removed 1 base from V and 8 bases from J, with 8 bases in between. The CDR3 spans 12 residues. The germline gives CDR1 LGHDT, CDR2 YNNKEL (reference sequence). Here the CDR3 reads CASSQGRRGYTF. As DNA, the CDR3 is TGTGCCAGCAGCCAAGGACGACGCGGCTACACCTTC.

CDR3 nucleotide sequence: TGCAGCGTCCGACGGGGGGCTACTAATGAAAAACTGTTTTTT. Its translation: CSVRRGATNEKLFF. This chain uses TRBV29-1 with TRBJ1-4; D possibly corresponds to TRBD1 (6 bases). V gave up 6 bases and J gave up 2 bases, with 13 bases separating them. The length of the CDR3 is 14 residues. CDR1 SQVTM and CDR2 ANQGSEA come from the germline V gene.

CDR3 DNA: TGCGCCAGCAGCTTGTCTGGGTCCAGAGAAGAGACCCAGTACTTC. It yields the protein CASSLSGSREETQYF. This chain links TRBV5-1 with TRBJ2-5; D unclear. Germline loops: CDR1 SGHRS, CDR2 YFSETQ. Deletions cut 1 base from V and 3 bases from J, with 13 bases between. This CDR3 has 15 residues.

The chain uses TRBV25-1 and TRBJ2-5; 9 nucleotides align to TRBD1. This CDR3 region has 16 residues. Unmatched junction bases numbered 9, after V lost 2 bases and J lost 5 bases. Looked up from germline, CDR1 is MGHDK and CDR2 is SYGVNS. The CDR3 here is CASSEHTQGAGETQYF. The CDR3 DNA reads TGTGCCAGCAGTGAACACACACAGGGGGCAGGGGAGACCCAGTACTTC.

The rearrangement uses TRBV19 and TRBJ2-7; 11 positions match TRBD2. CDR3 length: 15 residues. CDR1 is LNHDA and CDR2 is SQIVND in the germline V gene (reference sequence). Trimming at V came to 3 bases and at J to 2 bases, leaving 3 bases not matched to a gene. In DNA, the CDR3 is TGTGCCAGTAGTATCTTAGCGGGAGGGCCCTACGAGCAGTACTTC. It yields the protein CASSILAGGPYEQYF.

A few counts support this clone. The chain recombines TRBV6-5 with TRBJ1-5; no clear D gene. Germline V gives CDR1 MNHEY, CDR2 SVGAGI. The CDR3 contains 13 residues. With 6 bases removed from V and 1 base from J, the gap between germline ends came to 7 bases. CDR3 in DNA: TGTGCCAGCAGCGCTGACAGCAATCAGCCCCAGCATTTT. Translation: CASSADSNQPQHF.

The sample holds a few counts of this clone. The chain recombines TRBV3-1 (or the pseudogene TRBV3-2) with TRBJ1-2, with a weak D call TRBD1 (6 bases). The CDR3 covers 16 residues. Deletions cut 1 base from V and 1 base from J, with 13 bases between. Germline assignment: CDR1 LGHDT and CDR2 YNNKEL (reference sequence). The CDR3 DNA reads as TGTGCCAGCAGCCAAGGGCAGGGGATCCTTAACTATGGCTACACCTTC. Encoded protein: CASSQGQGILNYGYTF.

This clone was found once. The V call is TRBV20-1, the J call TRBJ2-3, with TRBD2 matching over 9 bases. Germline loops: CDR1 DFQATT, CDR2 SNEGSKA (reference sequence). This CDR3 is 14 amino acids long. V shed 3 bases and J 1 base; nucleotides not matched to a gene: 2. The CDR3 here is CSASLAGRTDTQYF. The CDR3 region has the DNA TGCAGTGCTAGTCTAGCGGGACGCACAGATACGCAGTATTTT.

This clone has just one count. This chain uses TRBV18 with TRBJ1-1; TRBD1 matches 8 bases. Per the germline V gene, CDR1 is KGHSH and CDR2 is LQKENI. This CDR3 has 13 residues. J was trimmed by 4 bases and V by 3 bases; bases with no gene match: 1. CDR3 protein: CASSPTGGTEAFF. The CDR3 coding sequence is TGTGCCAGCTCACCTACAGGGGGCACTGAAGCTTTCTTT.

The chain combines TRBV27 with TRBJ2-3; possible D gene TRBD1, 5 bases. The V end was cut by 5 bases, the J end by 1 base, with 13 bases between. There are 15 residues in the CDR3. Germline CDR1 reads MNHEY; CDR2 reads SMNVEV (reference sequence). In DNA, the CDR3 is TGTGCCAGCAGTCGCGACCTAGGGGGCACAGATACGCAGTATTTT. It encodes CASSRDLGGTDTQYF.